The 29 T cell receptor beta chains given below trace back to one sample, sequenced in a study of cytomegalovirus exposure and HLA in healthy donors. The study ran its PCR with 60 Vbeta and 13 Jbeta primers. The table came from immunoSEQ multiplex PCR; TCRdb's copy has only in-frame clones and leaves some out. The profile shows some 79,000 clones, 78% of them singletons. Sequenced: PBMCs. The receptors were gathered from a male donor in good health and CMV-seropositive.

The chain combines TRBV6-6 with TRBJ1-4, with 9 bases identical to TRBD1. Per germline, CDR1 MNHNY and CDR2 SVGAGI (reference sequence). This CDR3 has 14 amino acids. V shed 4 bases and J 5 bases; nucleotides not matched to a gene: 2. CDR3 region: CASSLGQGNEKLFF. In DNA, the CDR3 is TGTGCCAGCAGTTTGGGACAGGGAAATGAAAAACTGTTTTTT.

For the CDR3, the DNA is TGTGCCAGCAGCTTAAGCGGGAGTACTTCCTACAATGAGCAGTTCTTC. Its protein is CASSLSGSTSYNEQFF. The chain combines TRBV27 with TRBJ2-1; 8 bases map to TRBD2. V shed 6 bases, J shed 1 base, and the junction held 8 bases outside the gene matches. The CDR3 is made up of 16 amino acids. Per germline, CDR1 MNHEY and CDR2 SMNVEV (reference sequence).

This clone has more than one count but fewer than ten. The chain has TRBV6-1 and TRBJ2-1, with 13 bases lining up with TRBD2. The trim removed 6 bases at V and 7 bases at J, leaving 6 bases unmatched. The CDR3 is 15 residues long. Germline-derived CDR1 and CDR2 are MNHNS and SASEGT. The CDR3 sequence: CASSSLTSGRNEQFF. The CDR3 DNA is TGTGCCAGCAGCTCCCTGACTAGCGGGAGGAATGAGCAGTTCTTC.

This chain uses TRBV6-1 with TRBJ2-2; 9 bases map to TRBD1. CDR3 length: 14 residues. Germline trimming cut 3 bases from V and 7 bases from J; bases unmatched to any gene: 3. Germline V gene data show CDR1 as MNHNS and CDR2 as SASEGT. The CDR3 reads CASSEGQGVGELFF. CDR3 DNA: TGTGCCAGCAGTGAGGGACAGGGAGTCGGGGAGCTGTTTTTT.

This chain joins TRBV6-6 and TRBJ1-5, with 7 nucleotides matching TRBD1. Losses at the gene ends were 6 bases for V and 7 bases for J; bases not matched to a gene: 6. CDR3 size: 13 residues. The V gene's germline CDR1 is MNHNY and CDR2 SVGAGI (reference sequence). In DNA form, the CDR3 reads TGTGCCAGCAGCGGGGACAGTTTCCAGCCCCAGCATTTT. It is translated as CASSGDSFQPQHF.

The chain is built from TRBV18 and TRBJ2-7; 8 bases line up with TRBD1. The CDR3 is 14 residues long. V gave up 3 bases and J gave up 4 bases; unmatched junction bases: 5. CDR1 and CDR2 from the germline V gene are KGHSH and LQKENI. CDR3 in amino acids: CASSPGTGPYEQYF. The CDR3 DNA reads TGTGCCAGCTCACCCGGGACAGGACCATACGAGCAGTACTTC.

The V call is TRBV28, the J call TRBJ2-3, with TRBD2 matching 7 bases. Germline V gene data show CDR1 as MDHEN and CDR2 as SYDVKM. V gave up 7 bases and J gave up 5 bases; unmatched junction bases: 9. The length of the CDR3 is 14 residues. CDR3 in amino acids: CASTARPSGDTQYF. The CDR3 region has the DNA TGTGCCAGCACAGCGAGGCCTAGCGGAGATACGCAGTATTTT.

The V and J genes are TRBV25-1 and TRBJ2-7; tentative D call: TRBD1 (6 bases). Germline V gene sequence: CDR1 MGHDK, CDR2 SYGVNS. The CDR3 is made up of 13 amino acids. Trimming shortened V by 5 bases and J by 7 bases, and 15 bases separated the two germline ends. The chain's CDR3 is CASSFPGVSEQYF. In nucleotides, the CDR3 is TGTGCCAGCAGTTTCCCAGGGGTATCTGAGCAGTACTTC.

The rearrangement links TRBV19 to TRBJ2-7; TRBD2 agrees at 10 bases. CDR3 length: 14 residues. J was trimmed by 4 bases and V by 3 bases; bases with no gene match: 3. The germline CDR1 and CDR2 sequences are LNHDA and SQIVND (reference sequence). The CDR3 protein is CASSMGLATYEQYF. CDR3 in DNA: TGTGCCAGTAGTATGGGACTAGCGACTTACGAGCAGTACTTC.

The chain recombines TRBV6-1 with TRBJ1-1; 7 bases line up with TRBD1. CDR3 length equals 12 residues. V gave up 5 bases and J gave up 7 bases; unmatched junction bases: 4. The germline gives CDR1 MNHNS, CDR2 SASEGT. CDR3 DNA: TGTGCCAGCAGTCGGGACAGTTGTGAAGCTTTCTTT. Protein sequence: CASSRDSCEAFF.

The chain employs TRBV18 and TRBJ2-1; 8 bases are a match to TRBD1. After removal of 3 bases from V and 8 bases from J, the junction contained 9 bases not matched to a gene. This CDR3 comprises 15 residues. Germline loops: CDR1 KGHSH, CDR2 LQKENI. The CDR3 region has the DNA TGTGCCAGCTCACCGGAGGACAGGGTCATGTATGAGCAGTTCTTC. Protein product: CASSPEDRVMYEQFF.

This chain connects TRBV5-5 to TRBJ1-2; D is undetermined. This CDR3 is 12 amino acids long. V gave up 2 bases and J gave up 3 bases, with 5 bases separating them. The germline V gene has CDR1 SGHKS and CDR2 YYEKEE (reference sequence). The CDR3: CASSFSDYGYTF. The CDR3 nucleotides are TGTGCCAGCAGCTTTTCTGACTATGGCTACACCTTC.

This clone was picked up a small number of times. CDR3 DNA: TGTGCCAGCAGCTTACCGAGGAGGGATGAGCAGTTCTTC. As protein: CASSLPRRDEQFF. The V and J genes are TRBV7-8 and TRBJ2-1; weak D call: TRBD2 (6 bases). Germline-derived CDR1 and CDR2 are SGHVS and FQNEAQ. The V end lost 2 bases, the J end lost 8 bases, and 10 bases lay between the germline ends. This CDR3 has 13 amino acids.

V is TRBV7-9 and J is TRBJ1-5; TRBD1 matches 8 bases. This CDR3 is built from 17 residues. Looked up from germline, CDR1 is SEHNR and CDR2 is FQNEAQ (reference sequence). The ends lost 0 bases at V and 0 bases at J; junction bases unmatched: 4. CDR3 residues: CASSLARGPYSNQPQHF. CDR3 nucleotides: TGTGCCAGCAGCTTAGCCAGGGGGCCCTATAGCAATCAGCCCCAGCATTTT. The full variable domain, in which reference TRBV7-9 and TRBJ1-5 provide the parts outside the CDR3, is DTGVSQNPRHKITKRGQNVTFRCDPISEHNRLYWYRQTLGQGPEFLTYFQNEAQLEKSRLLSDRFSAERPKGSFSTLEIQRTEQGDSAMYLCASSLARGPYSNQPQHFGDGTRLSIL.

The chain has TRBV6-5 and TRBJ1-1; D gene uncertain. The germline V gene has CDR1 MNHEY and CDR2 SVGAGI. The CDR3 has 14 amino acids. V lost 8 bases and J lost 6, with 19 bases in between. The CDR3 reads CASQGRLGSAEAFF. The CDR3, as DNA: TGTGCCAGCCAAGGGCGTTTGGGGAGCGCTGAAGCTTTCTTT.

The chain uses TRBV30 and TRBJ1-1; D gene ambiguous. The V end lost 4 bases, the J end lost 4 bases, and 13 bases lay between the germline ends. This CDR3 region has 13 residues. Germline-derived CDR1 and CDR2 are GTSNPN and SVGIG (reference sequence). For the CDR3, the DNA is TGTGCCTGGAACGAGGCGACGGGCACTGAAGCTTTCTTT. Its translation is CAWNEATGTEAFF.

This chain uses TRBV25-1 with TRBJ1-6; 10 bases are a match to TRBD1. Germline V CDR1 and CDR2: MGHDK, SYGVNS. The CDR3 spans 16 residues. V trimming: 0 bases; J trimming: 9 bases; junction bases outside the gene matches: 5. The CDR3 spells CASSEYAGQGVSPLHF. The CDR3, as DNA: TGTGCCAGCAGTGAATACGCAGGACAGGGGGTTTCACCCCTCCACTTT.

The gene calls are TRBV11-2 and TRBJ2-7; 12 positions match TRBD2. The CDR3 is 17 amino acids. Trimming at V came to 4 bases and at J to 7 bases, leaving 14 bases not matched to a gene. The germline gives CDR1 SGHAT, CDR2 FQNNGV. Here the CDR3 reads CASSSYSASGGAREQYF. CDR3 bases: TGTGCCAGCAGCTCATACTCCGCTAGCGGGGGGGCTCGAGAGCAGTACTTC.

This clone was seen a handful of times. In DNA, the CDR3 is TGTGCCAGCAGGCGGGGGACATCGAATGAAAAACTGTTTTTT. Its translation is CASRRGTSNEKLFF. This chain links TRBV7-2 with TRBJ1-4; D possibly corresponds to TRBD1 (6 bases). Trimming took 6 bases from V and 5 from J, leaving 13 bases between them. The germline gives CDR1 SGHTA, CDR2 FQGNSA. The CDR3 has 14 residues.

This clone has just a few counts. The genes are TRBV7-3 and TRBJ1-1; TRBD1 matches at 7 bases. In germline, CDR1 is SGHTA, CDR2 FQGTGA. The trim removed 2 bases at V and 0 bases at J, leaving 6 bases unmatched. This CDR3 is built from 16 residues. The DNA for the CDR3 is TGTGCCAGCAGCTTATACGGGACAGACATGAACACTGAAGCTTTCTTT. As protein: CASSLYGTDMNTEAFF.

This rearrangement joins TRBV4-2 to TRBJ1-4, with TRBD1 identical over 7 bases. The CDR3 totals 16 residues. The germline CDR1 and CDR2 sequences are LGHNA and YNFKEQ. V lost 0 bases to trimming and J lost 7 bases; unmatched junction nucleotides: 8. The CDR3 loop is CASSQDPGQASEKLFF. The CDR3 region has the DNA TGTGCCAGCAGCCAAGATCCAGGACAGGCAAGTGAAAAACTGTTTTTT.

This clone was observed a handful of times. This chain uses TRBV4-1 with TRBJ1-5, with D hard to call. The CDR3 length is 15 residues. Trimming took 0 bases from V and 7 from J, leaving 13 bases between them. Germline assignment: CDR1 MGHRA and CDR2 YSYEKL. The DNA for the CDR3 is TGCGCCAGCAGCCAAGAATTGCCGAGCGGCCAGCCCCAGCATTTT. It translates to CASSQELPSGQPQHF.

On this clone itself: One end of the junction does not line up with germline, which may come from a read error. CDR3 in amino acids: CASSYLPITEAFF. The CDR3, as DNA: TGTGCCAGTAGTTACTTGCCTATAACTGAGGCTTTCTTT. The V gene is TRBV19, the J gene TRBJ1-1, with no clear D. The CDR3 totals 13 residues. Germline V gives CDR1 LNHDA, CDR2 SQIVND (reference sequence).

This clone has only a few counts. J is TRBJ2-3 and V is TRBV19, with 8 bases lining up with TRBD2. The CDR3 totals 15 residues. The V and J ends lost 8 bases and 2 bases, in that order; junction bases with no gene match: 9. In germline, CDR1 is LNHDA, CDR2 SQIVND (reference sequence). CDR3 nucleotides: TGTGCCAGTCGGAATGGGCGGGGGGCCACAGATACGCAGTATTTT. The encoded protein is CASRNGRGATDTQYF.

This chain connects TRBV19 to TRBJ2-7; unclear D gene. In germline, CDR1 is LNHDA, CDR2 SQIVND (reference sequence). Trimming removed 1 base from V and 0 bases from J, with 7 bases in between. This CDR3 region has 14 residues. In nucleotides, the CDR3 is TGTGCCAGTAGTATAGGGGCCAACTCCTACGAGCAGTACTTC. Residues: CASSIGANSYEQYF.

This clone has a single count. With a much larger clone just one base away, this may be a read error. This rearrangement joins TRBV6-4 to TRBJ1-1; no clear D. The CDR3 totals 13 residues. V was trimmed by 2 bases and J by 1 base, leaving 5 bases between them. Germline CDR1 is MRHNA and CDR2 is SNTAGT. In DNA, the CDR3 is TGTGCCAGCAGTGACCGGGAGAACACTGAAGCTTTCTTT. It encodes CASSDRENTEAFF.

This chain uses TRBV9 with TRBJ2-3; 10 bases align to TRBD1. This CDR3 is 13 amino acids long. Unmatched junction bases numbered 4, after V lost 9 bases and J lost 3 bases. Germline lookup yields CDR1 SGDLS and CDR2 YYNGEE. The CDR3 nucleotides read TGTGCCACCCGACAGGGGGCGACAGATACGCAGTATTTT. It is translated as CATRQGATDTQYF.

The chain carries TRBV5-1 and TRBJ1-6; TRBD1 matches at 8 bases. This CDR3 has 16 residues. CDR1 is SGHRS, CDR2 YFSETQ, per germline. V lost 4 bases, J lost 4 bases, and 7 bases stayed unmatched. The CDR3 protein is CASSNRQGRYNSPLHF. In nucleotides, the CDR3 is TGCGCCAGCAGCAACCGACAGGGGAGGTATAATTCACCCCTCCACTTT.

The chain uses TRBV5-6 and TRBJ2-5; the match to TRBD2 covers 11 bases. Germline CDR1 is SGHDT and CDR2 is YYEEEE. Germline trimming cut 4 bases from V and 2 bases from J; bases unmatched to any gene: 7. The CDR3 loop spans 16 amino acids. The CDR3 reads CASSRAGLAEQETQYF. The CDR3 nucleotides read TGTGCCAGCAGCCGAGCGGGACTAGCGGAACAAGAGACCCAGTACTTC.